The 5 T cell receptor beta chains presented below share a single source sample, sequenced in a study of T cells in Graves' hyperthyroidism and ophthalmopathy. TCR beta CDR3 region amplification was performed from RNA transcripts. The HTBI set primed first-round TCR CDR3 RT-PCR. MiXCR, applied by TCRdb to the multiplex PCR reads, yields one record per CDR3 protein. The sample contains about 360,000 distinct CDR3 sequences, around a sixth of which appear only once. Input material: blood. These receptors were collected from a woman aged 18-29 years with Graves' hyperthyroidism that later progressed to Graves' ophthalmopathy.

This clonotype occurred a few times. The V and J genes are TRBV5-1 and TRBJ2-1, with 8 bases lining up with TRBD1. Per the germline V gene, CDR1 is SGHRS and CDR2 is YFSETQ. The junction had 10 bases not matched to a gene; V was cut back by 2 bases and J by 9 bases. The CDR3 contains 15 residues. CDR3 loop: CASSLKQGADGEQFF. The CDR3 DNA reads TGCGCCAGCAGCTTAAAGCAGGGGGCGGATGGTGAGCAGTTCTTC.

The V and J genes are TRBV6-2 or TRBV6-3 and TRBJ1-2; D is undetermined. The germline V gene encodes CDR1 MNHEY and CDR2 SVGEGT. V was cut by 5 bases and J by 7 bases, with 14 bases left in between. The CDR3 spans 13 residues. The CDR3 coding sequence is TGTGCCAGCAGTCCCCCCGGCATGCTTGGCTACACCTTC. Encoded protein: CASSPPGMLGYTF.

The V and J genes are TRBV7-3 and TRBJ2-1; 8 bases line up with TRBD2. The CDR3 covers 20 residues. V dropped 5 bases and J dropped 7; count of bases not matched to a gene: 25. The germline gives CDR1 SGHTA, CDR2 FQGTGA. CDR3 nucleotide sequence: TGTGCCAGCAGCCCATGGGTTGGTAGCGGGACCCCAGAGGACGGAAATGAGCAGTTCTTC. The encoded protein is CASSPWVGSGTPEDGNEQFF. Full variable domain (rest looked up from reference TRBV7-3 and TRBJ2-1): GAGVSQTPSNKVTEKGKYVELRCDPISGHTALYWYRQSLGQGPEFLIYFQGTGAADDSGLPNDRFFAVRPEGSVSTLKIQRTERGDSAVYLCASSPWVGSGTPEDGNEQFFGPGTRLTVL.

This chain uses TRBV28 with TRBJ1-1; D ambiguous. The germline V gene has CDR1 MDHEN and CDR2 SYDVKM. The CDR3 length is 14 residues. The V gene lost 5 bases and the J gene lost 6 bases, with 16 bases spanning the gap. CDR3 coding DNA: TGTGCCAGCAGTGATCCTGGTCGGGTCGCTGAAGCTTTCTTT. Protein sequence: CASSDPGRVAEAFF.

About this clonotype itself: A read error may be the cause here, since a much bigger clone is one base away. The chain links TRBV5-1 to TRBJ2-1; TRBD2 matches at 11 bases. Germline CDR1 and CDR2: SGHRS and YFSETQ. The CDR3 sequence is 14 residues long. The CDR3 DNA reads TGCGCCAGCAGGACTAGCGGGACCTACAATGAGCAGCTCTTC. Protein product: CASRTSGTYNEQLF.